Described below is a single T cell receptor beta chain sequence and its context. The data originate from a study of technical replicates of blood from a few donors. The method was immunoSEQ multiplex PCR; TCRdb's version includes in-frame clones alone and lacks a portion of them. This sample has around 69,000 clones, with around 86% found just once. This CDR3 comprises 15 residues. From germline, CDR1 is SGHNT and CDR2 YYREEE (reference sequence). The V end was cut by 3 bases, the J end by 0 bases, with 10 bases between. The gene calls are TRBV5-4 and TRBJ2-1, with D unclear. The sequence came from a human donor in good health. Some clones in this sample may be carry-over from other donors' samples. The material sequenced was PBMCs. CDR3 nucleotides: TGTGCCAGCAGCTCCGAGTATAACTCCTACAATGAGCAGTTCTTC. Translated: CASSSEYNSYNEQFF.